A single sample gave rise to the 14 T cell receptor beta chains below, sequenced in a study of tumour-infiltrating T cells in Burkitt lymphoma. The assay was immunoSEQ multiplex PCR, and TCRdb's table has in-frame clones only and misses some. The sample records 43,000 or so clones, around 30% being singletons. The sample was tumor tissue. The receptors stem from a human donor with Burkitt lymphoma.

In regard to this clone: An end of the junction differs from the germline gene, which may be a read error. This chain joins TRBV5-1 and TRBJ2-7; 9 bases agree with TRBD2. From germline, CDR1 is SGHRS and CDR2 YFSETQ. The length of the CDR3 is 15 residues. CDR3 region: CANSLAGGHVYEQYF. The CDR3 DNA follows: TGCGCCAACAGCTTGGCGGGGGGGCACGTCTACGAGCAGTACTTC.

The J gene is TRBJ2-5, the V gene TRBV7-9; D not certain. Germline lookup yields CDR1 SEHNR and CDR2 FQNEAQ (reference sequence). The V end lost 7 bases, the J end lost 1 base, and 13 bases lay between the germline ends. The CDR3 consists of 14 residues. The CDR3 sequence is CASTKSVGQETQYF. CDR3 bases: TGTGCCAGCACCAAGTCCGTGGGCCAAGAGACCCAGTACTTC.

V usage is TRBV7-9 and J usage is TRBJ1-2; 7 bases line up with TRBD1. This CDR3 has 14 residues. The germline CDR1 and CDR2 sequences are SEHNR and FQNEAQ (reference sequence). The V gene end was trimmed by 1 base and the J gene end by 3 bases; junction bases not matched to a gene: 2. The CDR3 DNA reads TGTGCCAGCAGCTTAGGACAGGGAGACTATGGCTACACCTTC. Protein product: CASSLGQGDYGYTF.

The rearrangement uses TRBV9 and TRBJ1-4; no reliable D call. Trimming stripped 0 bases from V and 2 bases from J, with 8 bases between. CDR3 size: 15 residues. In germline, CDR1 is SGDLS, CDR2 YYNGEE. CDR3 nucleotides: TGTGCCAGCAGCGTAGTTGGGAAGACTAATGAAAAACTGTTTTTT. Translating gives CASSVVGKTNEKLFF.

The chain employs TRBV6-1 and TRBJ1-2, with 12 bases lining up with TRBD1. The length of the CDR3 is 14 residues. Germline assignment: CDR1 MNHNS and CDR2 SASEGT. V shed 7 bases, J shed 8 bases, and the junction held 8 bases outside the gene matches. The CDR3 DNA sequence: TGTGCCAGCACTCGGGACAGGGGGCAGAGGGGCTACACCTTC. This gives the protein CASTRDRGQRGYTF.

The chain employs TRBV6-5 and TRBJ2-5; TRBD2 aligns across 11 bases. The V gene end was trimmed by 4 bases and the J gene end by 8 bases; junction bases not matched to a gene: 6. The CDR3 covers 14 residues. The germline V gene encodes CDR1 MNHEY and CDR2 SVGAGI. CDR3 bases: TGTGCCAGCAGTTTCGGTAGCGGGGGGGAAACCCAGTACTTC. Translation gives CASSFGSGGETQYF.

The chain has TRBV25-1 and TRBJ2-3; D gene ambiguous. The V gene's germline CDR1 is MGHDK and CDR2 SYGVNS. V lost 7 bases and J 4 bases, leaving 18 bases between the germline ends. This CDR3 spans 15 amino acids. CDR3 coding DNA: TGTGCCAGCACTCTAATGAAGGGTAGTGCAGATACGCAGTATTTT. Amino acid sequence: CASTLMKGSADTQYF.

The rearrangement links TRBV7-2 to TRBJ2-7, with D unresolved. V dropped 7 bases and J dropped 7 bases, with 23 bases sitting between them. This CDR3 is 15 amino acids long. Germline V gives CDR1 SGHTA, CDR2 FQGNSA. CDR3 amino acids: CASTPGGSTTIEQYF. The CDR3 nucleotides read TGTGCCAGCACCCCAGGCGGCAGCACTACGATTGAGCAGTACTTC.

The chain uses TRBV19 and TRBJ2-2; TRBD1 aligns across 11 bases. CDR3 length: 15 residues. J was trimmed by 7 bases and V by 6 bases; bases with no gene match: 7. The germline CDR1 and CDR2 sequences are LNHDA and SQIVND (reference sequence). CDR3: CASRRTGGLNGELFF. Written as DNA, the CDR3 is TGTGCCAGTAGGCGGACAGGGGGCCTTAACGGGGAGCTGTTTTTT. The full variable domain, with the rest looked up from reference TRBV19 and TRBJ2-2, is DGGITQSPKYLFRKEGQNVTLSCEQNLNHDAMYWYRQDPGQGLRLIYYSQIVNDFQKGDIAEGYSVSREKKESFPLTVTSAQKNPTAFYLCASRRTGGLNGELFFGEGSRLTVL.

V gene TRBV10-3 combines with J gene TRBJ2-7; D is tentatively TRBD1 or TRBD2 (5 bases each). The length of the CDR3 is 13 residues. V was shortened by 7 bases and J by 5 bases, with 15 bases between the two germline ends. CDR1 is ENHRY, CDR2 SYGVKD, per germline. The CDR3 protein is CAINGEWGHEQYF. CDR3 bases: TGTGCCATCAATGGGGAGTGGGGCCACGAGCAGTACTTC.

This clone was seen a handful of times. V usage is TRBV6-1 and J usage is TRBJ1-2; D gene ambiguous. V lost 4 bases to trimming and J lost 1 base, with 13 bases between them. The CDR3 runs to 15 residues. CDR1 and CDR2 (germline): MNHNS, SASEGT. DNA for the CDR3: TGTGCCAGCAGTGTGCGGCCAGCTTTTAACTATGGCTACACCTTC. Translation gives CASSVRPAFNYGYTF.

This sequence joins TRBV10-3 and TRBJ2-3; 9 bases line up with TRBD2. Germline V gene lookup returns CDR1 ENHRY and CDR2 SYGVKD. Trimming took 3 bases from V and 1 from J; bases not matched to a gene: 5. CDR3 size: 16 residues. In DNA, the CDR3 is TGTGCCATCAGTGATCCCAGACTAGCGGGCACAGATACGCAGTATTTT. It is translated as CAISDPRLAGTDTQYF.

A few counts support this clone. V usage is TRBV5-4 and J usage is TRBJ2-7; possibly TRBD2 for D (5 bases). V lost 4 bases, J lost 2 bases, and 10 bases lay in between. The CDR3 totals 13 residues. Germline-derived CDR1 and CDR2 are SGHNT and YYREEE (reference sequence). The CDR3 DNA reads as TGTGCCAGCAGCACCGGACTTCCCTACGAGCAGTACTTC. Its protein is CASSTGLPYEQYF.

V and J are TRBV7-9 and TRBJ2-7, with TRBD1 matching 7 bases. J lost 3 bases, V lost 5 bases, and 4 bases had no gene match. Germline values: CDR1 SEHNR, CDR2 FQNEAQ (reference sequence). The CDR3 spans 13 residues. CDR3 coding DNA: TGTGCCAGCAGCGGACAGGAGCGCTACGAGCAGTACTTC. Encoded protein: CASSGQERYEQYF.